This T cell receptor beta chain comes out of a study of tumor-infiltrating lymphocytes in primary liver carcinoma. Turning to the study itself: The tumors, T1-T3 N0M0 lesions, were about 4.2 to 11 cm across.

TCR beta cDNA came from roughly 550 ng total RNA, primed with a constant-region primer. It was through three nested multiplex PCR rounds of slightly modified ARM-PCR that TCR beta libraries arose. TCRdb re-derived calls from the multiplex PCR reads in MiXCR, one entry per CDR3 protein. Among around 120,000 distinct CDR3 sequences, 55% to 70% were seen once, and the ten largest hold over 7.5%. From unsorted bulk tissue weighing about 18-30 mg, DNA and RNA were co-extracted. Resecting the tumor surgically was how the patients' primary liver carcinoma was treated. Patients showed chronic HBV infection and an absence of prior treatment. Remarks on this clonotype: A read error may account for a junction end that differs from germline.

Source material: tumor-adjacent normal liver tissue. The sequence was obtained from a woman in her sixties or seventies with primary liver carcinoma and hepatitis B virus infection.

DNA for the CDR3: TGCGCCAACAGCTTGTTCCAGGCAACGAATACCCAAGAGACCCAGTACTTC. As protein: CANSLFQATNTQETQYF. The chain couples TRBV5-1 to TRBJ2-5; D remains unclear. The CDR3 covers 17 residues. CDR1 is SGHRS and CDR2 is YFSETQ in the germline V gene.